What follows is one T cell receptor (beta chain) and its context. As processed by the authors: From reference gene primer amplification, estimates of nucleated cell counts were derived. Libraries were prepared by immunoSEQ multiplex PCR; TCRdb keeps only in-frame clonotypes and omits some of them. V and J calls and clone size follow that table, whereas D and trimming were derived from the DNA. The sample yields about 58,000 clones, approximately 75% seen once. This sample was taken from a study of blood T cell repertoires in COVID-19. Looking at the study overall: Samples of COVID-19 (acute and convalescent) were obtained from the United States, Italy and Spain.

Germline CDR1 reads SGHRS; CDR2 reads YFSETQ. This CDR3 has 14 residues. With 2 bases removed from V and 3 bases from J, the gap between germline ends came to 9 bases. This TCR derives from a man aged 55 to 70 with COVID-19, enrolled during active disease. Material for sequencing was peripheral blood. This chain joins TRBV5-1 and TRBJ2-4, with D perhaps TRBD2 (6 bases). The CDR3 reads CASSFGGDKNIQYF. The DNA for the CDR3 is TGCGCCAGCAGCTTCGGCGGGGACAAAAACATTCAGTACTTC.